The 18 T cell receptor beta chains presented below share a single source sample, sequenced in a study of cytomegalovirus exposure and HLA in healthy donors. 13 Jbeta primers and 60 Vbeta primers were used for the PCR. The repertoire was sequenced with immunoSEQ multiplex PCR; TCRdb's copy has only in-frame clones and lacks some. The repertoire consists of 90,000 to 120,000 clones, with more than 75% occurring once and the leading ten covering under 3.5%. The specimen was PBMCs. The receptors originated from a man aged 25 to 40 in good health and CMV-seropositive.

As to this clone: One junction end does not reproduce the germline sequence, and a read error may be involved. Additional DNA sequences in this sample encode the identical CDR3. The chain couples TRBV9 to TRBJ2-3; D gene uncertain. The CDR3 consists of 14 residues. CDR1 is SGDLS and CDR2 is YYNGEE in the germline V gene. The chain's CDR3 is CASSVATDTDTQYF. CDR3 coding DNA: TGCGCCAGCAGCGTAGCTACTGACACAGATACGCAGTATTTT.

The V and J genes are TRBV6-5 and TRBJ1-5, with D possibly being TRBD1 (6 bases). In germline, CDR1 is MNHEY, CDR2 SVGAGI. The CDR3 runs to 14 residues. Trimming took 2 bases from V and 4 from J, leaving 9 bases between them. The chain's CDR3 is CASSYGGANQPQHF. The DNA of the CDR3 is TGTGCCAGCAGTTACGGGGGGGCTAATCAGCCCCAGCATTTT.

The V call is TRBV7-9, the J call TRBJ2-2; D gene uncertain. Per germline, CDR1 SEHNR and CDR2 FQNEAQ (reference sequence). V gave up 10 bases and J gave up 0 bases, with 15 bases separating them. CDR3 length: 15 amino acids. The CDR3 nucleotides are TGTGCCATAACCGGGTCTTTTACGAACACCGGGGAGCTGTTTTTT. Residues: CAITGSFTNTGELFF.

The genes are TRBV6-6 and TRBJ1-1; tentative D call: TRBD1 (6 bases). The germline CDR1 and CDR2 sequences are MNHNY and SVGAGI (reference sequence). This CDR3 is built from 12 residues. V was cut by 6 bases and J by 3 bases, with 8 bases left in between. CDR3 coding DNA: TGTGCCAGCAGCCCAGGGGACACTGAAGCTTTCTTT. It encodes CASSPGDTEAFF.

V gene TRBV6-1 combines with J gene TRBJ2-1; 10 positions agree with TRBD2. The germline CDR1 and CDR2 sequences are MNHNS and SASEGT. The trim removed 6 bases at V and 6 bases at J, leaving 5 bases unmatched. The CDR3 spans 14 residues. CDR3 amino acids: CASSLAGGGNEQFF. The CDR3 DNA is TGTGCCAGCAGCTTAGCGGGGGGAGGCAATGAGCAGTTCTTC.

The chain couples TRBV18 to TRBJ1-1; 8 nucleotides align to TRBD1. V shed 3 bases and J 4 bases; nucleotides not matched to a gene: 10. From germline, CDR1 is KGHSH and CDR2 LQKENI. This CDR3 comprises 16 residues. The DNA for the CDR3 is TGTGCCAGCTCACCGCAGGGGGCAGGCAGTGGCACTGAAGCTTTCTTT. It translates to CASSPQGAGSGTEAFF.

V usage is TRBV6-5 and J usage is TRBJ1-2; TRBD1 matches at 8 bases. CDR3 length: 15 amino acids. The junction had 10 bases not matched to a gene; V was cut back by 6 bases and J by 4 bases. In germline, CDR1 is MNHEY, CDR2 SVGAGI. Here the CDR3 reads CASSPYVDRAYGYTF. The DNA of the CDR3 is TGTGCCAGCAGCCCGTACGTGGACAGGGCCTATGGCTACACCTTC.

V gene TRBV12-5 combines with J gene TRBJ2-4; 11 nucleotides align to TRBD2. CDR1 and CDR2 from the germline V gene are LGHNT and FRNRAP. CDR3 length equals 21 residues. V gave up 0 bases and J gave up 0 bases; unmatched junction bases: 13. The CDR3 coding sequence is TGTGCTAGTGGTTTGGTCGTCTGGGCTAGCGGGGGGTTCCTAGCCAAAAACATTCAGTACTTC. Its translation: CASGLVVWASGGFLAKNIQYF. The full variable domain, completed using reference TRBV12-5 and TRBJ2-4, is DARVTQTPRHKVTEMGQEVTMRCQPILGHNTVFWYRQTMMQGLELLAYFRNRAPLDDSGMPKDRFSAEMPDATLATLKIQPSEPRDSAVYFCASGLVVWASGGFLAKNIQYFGAGTRLSVL.

V is TRBV6-5 and J is TRBJ1-2; 7 nucleotides line up with TRBD1. CDR3 length: 13 amino acids. CDR1 and CDR2 from the germline V gene are MNHEY and SVGAGI. Trimming cost V 0 bases and J 8 bases; bases outside gene matches: 3. The CDR3 sequence is CASSYSAGGGYTF. The CDR3, as DNA: TGTGCCAGCAGTTACTCCGCAGGGGGAGGCTACACCTTC.

J is TRBJ1-1 and V is TRBV2, with 9 bases fitting TRBD1. J lost 6 bases, V lost 10 bases, and 6 bases had no gene match. The CDR3 length is 12 residues. The germline gives CDR1 SNHLY, CDR2 FYNNEI. CDR3 loop: CAIQQGAPEAFF. CDR3 nucleotides: TGTGCCATACAACAGGGGGCTCCTGAAGCTTTCTTT.

The chain joins TRBV13 to TRBJ1-1, with TRBD1 matching 10 bases. CDR1 is PRHDT, CDR2 FYEKMQ, per germline (reference sequence). The CDR3 has 15 amino acids. V shed 6 bases and J 4 bases; nucleotides not matched to a gene: 8. As DNA, the CDR3 is TGTGCCAGCAGGAGGACAGGGGGGGTTAGCACTGAAGCTTTCTTT. Translation: CASRRTGGVSTEAFF. The variable domain in full, completed from reference TRBV13 and TRBJ1-1, reads AAGVIQSPRHLIKEKRETATLKCYPIPRHDTVYWYQQGPGQDPQFLISFYEKMQSDKGSIPDRFSAQQFSDYHSELNMSSLELGDSALYFCASRRTGGVSTEAFFGQGTRLTVV.

The CDR3 DNA sequence: TGCGCCAGCAGCCAATCCGTCTCCTACGAGCAGTACTTC. It yields the protein CASSQSVSYEQYF. The chain employs TRBV4-1 and TRBJ2-7; D unresolved. The CDR3 sequence is 13 residues long. Trimming shortened V by 2 bases and J by 0 bases, and 5 bases separated the two germline ends. Germline CDR1 MGHRA, CDR2 YSYEKL.

This chain joins TRBV6-6 and TRBJ2-5; perhaps TRBD1 as D (6 bases). The end of the DNA fits TRBJ2-7 better, so the J call may be wrong. This CDR3 contains 12 residues. The germline V gene encodes CDR1 MNHNY and CDR2 SVGAGI (reference sequence). CDR3 nucleotides: TGTGCCAGCAGTACGCAGGGGTACGAGCAGTACTTC. Amino acids: CASSTQGYEQYF.

V and J are TRBV6-6 and TRBJ2-3, with D perhaps matching TRBD2 (5 bases). The V end was cut by 0 bases, the J end by 3 bases, with 13 bases between. The CDR3 sequence is 16 residues long. From germline, CDR1 is MNHNY and CDR2 SVGAGI (reference sequence). CDR3 loop: CASSYSNQRITDTQYF. The DNA of the CDR3 is TGTGCCAGCAGTTACTCGAATCAGCGGATAACAGATACGCAGTATTTT.

The chain is built from TRBV5-1 and TRBJ2-5, with 12 nucleotides matching TRBD2. Germline lookup yields CDR1 SGHRS and CDR2 YFSETQ. Trimming at V came to 1 base and at J to 9 bases, leaving 10 bases not matched to a gene. The CDR3 length is 16 residues. As DNA, the CDR3 is TGCGCCAGCAGCTTGCTAGCGGGGGGGCCGGGAAGTTCCCAGTACTTC. Amino acids: CASSLLAGGPGSSQYF.

This chain links TRBV27 with TRBJ1-5, with a weak D call TRBD1 (5 bases). The CDR3 is made up of 14 amino acids. Trimming cost V 5 bases and J 1 base, with 9 bases left between them. Per germline, CDR1 MNHEY and CDR2 SMNVEV (reference sequence). For the CDR3, the DNA is TGTGCCAGCAGTGGGGGGAGGAGCAATCAGCCCCAGCATTTT. As protein: CASSGGRSNQPQHF.

The chain uses TRBV6-5 and TRBJ1-4; possible D gene TRBD1, 6 bases. The CDR3 consists of 13 residues. Trimming cost V 9 bases and J 4 bases, with 12 bases left between them. Germline-derived CDR1 and CDR2 are MNHEY and SVGAGI. The CDR3 nucleotides read TGTGCCAGAAAGACAGGTCTTAATGAAAAACTGTTTTTT. It yields the protein CARKTGLNEKLFF.

This chain connects TRBV5-4 to TRBJ2-1; 8 bases are shared with TRBD2. Looked up from germline, CDR1 is SGHNT and CDR2 is YYREEE (reference sequence). Losses at the gene ends were 3 bases for V and 5 bases for J; bases not matched to a gene: 10. The CDR3 has 16 residues. DNA for the CDR3: TGTGCCAGCAGCTGGGGCGCGGGACTAGTAGACAATGAGCAGTTCTTC. This translates into CASSWGAGLVDNEQFF.